Listed here are 20 T cell receptor delta chains from one sample, sequenced in a study of gamma-delta chains in newborns, infants, children. TCRdb called clones anew from the reads with CATT. The top ten clones hold approximately 7.1% of a sample with 6,500 to 8,500 delta-chain clones, roughly 12% of them seen once. Specimen: blood. The receptors originated from a child who was a newborn, infant or young child, either healthy, febrile or measles-vaccinated (not recorded which).

This clone was seen more than once but under ten times. The rearrangement uses TRDV2 and TRDJ1, with 7 bases fitting TRDD3. The J segment lost 6 bases and the V segment lost 4 bases, leaving 13 bases of the junction unmatched. Germline lookup yields CDR1 GEAIGNYY and CDR2 EKD. The CDR3 has 15 residues. Here the CDR3 reads CACEPLGAPRNKLIF. The DNA of the CDR3 is TGTGCCTGTGAACCCCTGGGGGCCCCCAGGAATAAACTCATCTTT.

The chain couples TRDV2 to TRDJ1, with 9 positions matching TRDD3. Because TCRdb records no J gene, it was assigned here through a match of the DNA to germline. Germline CDR1 is GEAIGNYY and CDR2 is EKD. This CDR3 has 16 residues. Unmatched junction bases numbered 10, after V lost 1 base and J lost 5 bases. The CDR3 protein is CACDTLGGGYQDKLIF. CDR3 coding DNA: TGTGCCTGTGACACTCTCGGGGGGGGATACCAGGATAAACTCATCTTT.

This clone is labeled as medium-sized. The rearrangement joins TRDV2 to TRDJ2; D might be TRDD3 (6 bases). Deletions cut 0 bases from V and 4 bases from J, with 11 bases between. This CDR3 spans 15 amino acids. CDR1 is GEAIGNYY, CDR2 EKD, per germline. This CDR3 is CACDTWGSQTAQLFF. CDR3 bases: TGTGCCTGTGACACCTGGGGGTCCCAGACAGCACAACTCTTCTTT.

This clone was counted a few times. The chain links TRDV2 to TRDJ3; 12 nucleotides align to TRDD3. V trimming: 1 base; J trimming: 8 bases; junction bases outside the gene matches: 11. The germline CDR1 and CDR2 sequences are GEAIGNYY and EKD. The CDR3 length is 19 residues. CDR3 bases: TGTGCCTGTGACACTCTGGGGGATACGGGTCCTGGCCACACCCGACAGATGTTTTTC. Residues: CACDTLGDTGPGHTRQMFF.

By share of the sample, this clone is medium-sized. V and J are TRDV2 and TRDJ3, with 8 bases identical to TRDD3. Germline CDR1 is GEAIGNYY and CDR2 is EKD. V gave up 3 bases and J gave up 1 base; unmatched junction bases: 7. This CDR3 spans 18 amino acids. The CDR3 region is CACDGAGGRSWDTRQMFF. The DNA for the CDR3 is TGTGCCTGTGACGGGGCTGGGGGAAGGTCCTGGGACACCCGACAGATGTTTTTC.

Remarks on this clone: A read error is likely here: a far larger clone is one base away. The chain combines TRDV2 with TRDJ1; 9 bases align to TRDD3. The J gene was missing in TCRdb and was found by matching the end of the DNA to germline. CDR1 is GEAIGNYY and CDR2 is EKD in the germline V gene. The V gene end was trimmed by 3 bases and the J gene end by 3 bases; junction bases not matched to a gene: 13. This CDR3 region has 17 residues. CDR3: CACDDIMGDNRSDKLIF. The CDR3 DNA reads as TGTGCCTGTGACGATATAATGGGGGATAACAGGTCCGATAAACTCATCTTT.

The chain is built from TRDV2 and TRDJ1; 7 nucleotides line up with TRDD3. The J gene was missing in TCRdb and was found by matching the end of the DNA to germline. V was clipped by 4 bases and J by 2 bases; unmatched bases: 12. The CDR3 extends over 16 amino acids. The germline V gene has CDR1 GEAIGNYY and CDR2 EKD. CDR3 nucleotide sequence: TGTGCCTGTGAAAGGCTGGGGGCCTTTGGGACCGATAAACTCATCTTT. Protein: CACERLGAFGTDKLIF.

This chain links TRDV2 with TRDJ3; D possibly corresponds to TRDD3 (5 bases). TCRdb gives no J gene; it was assigned here by matching the DNA to germline. The germline V gene has CDR1 GEAIGNYY and CDR2 EKD. This CDR3 region has 18 residues. The germline V and J ends were trimmed by 3 bases and 0 bases, with 14 bases remaining between them. This CDR3 reads CACDAGGASSWDTRQMFF. CDR3 sequence (DNA): TGTGCCTGTGACGCCGGGGGCGCGAGCTCCTGGGACACCCGACAGATGTTTTTC.

This clone appeared a single time. The gene calls are TRDV2 and TRDJ3; D might be TRDD3 (6 bases). Here the J gene was assigned by germline matching of the DNA, as TCRdb has none. Germline lookup yields CDR1 GEAIGNYY and CDR2 EKD. V shed 0 bases and J shed 0 bases, with 14 bases lying between them. The CDR3 contains 19 residues. CDR3 nucleotides: TGTGCCTGTGACACCTGGGGGGCCGCTAGCTCCTGGGACACCCGACAGATGTTTTTC. Protein: CACDTWGAASSWDTRQMFF.

The chain combines TRDV2 with TRDJ3, with 10 bases identical to TRDD3. This CDR3 contains 18 residues. Germline V gives CDR1 GEAIGNYY, CDR2 EKD. V shed 5 bases and J 2 bases; nucleotides not matched to a gene: 8. The CDR3 DNA is TGTGCCTGTGGCACTGGGGGATTTCGAACCTGGGACACCCGACAGATGTTTTTC. Translation: CACGTGGFRTWDTRQMFF.

This clone has a handful of counts. The J gene is TRDJ1, the V gene TRDV2; 12 bases are shared with TRDD3. In germline, CDR1 is GEAIGNYY, CDR2 EKD. Trimming took 1 base from V and 3 from J; bases not matched to a gene: 8. CDR3 length equals 17 residues. CDR3 sequence: CACDTVSGGYDSDKLIF. The CDR3, as DNA: TGTGCCTGTGACACGGTGTCTGGGGGATACGACTCCGATAAACTCATCTTT.

By proportion, this clone is medium-sized. The chain is built from TRDV2 and TRDJ1; 8 bases are shared with TRDD3. After removal of 2 bases from V and 0 bases from J, the junction contained 4 bases not matched to a gene. The CDR3 length is 15 residues. Per germline, CDR1 GEAIGNYY and CDR2 EKD. The CDR3 region has the DNA TGTGCCTGTGACAAACTGGGGGGCTACACCGATAAACTCATCTTT. Its translation: CACDKLGGYTDKLIF.

The table lists this clone with a few counts. A much bigger clone sits one base away, suggesting this may be a read error. This sample also contains other DNA sequences that code for the same CDR3. The CDR3 DNA reads TGTGCCTGCGACCGACTGGGGGATACCCGCGATAAACTCATCTTT. This encodes CACDRLGDTRDKLIF. The rearrangement links TRDV2 to TRDJ1, with 12 nucleotides matching TRDD3. This CDR3 has 15 amino acids. In germline, CDR1 is GEAIGNYY, CDR2 EKD. Trimming removed 7 bases from V and 4 bases from J; junction bases left unmatched: 9.

The CDR3 loop reads CACDILRTGGYRPTDKLIF. The CDR3 DNA reads as TGTGCCTGTGACATACTTCGTACTGGGGGATACCGTCCCACCGATAAACTCATCTTT. The V call is TRDV2, the J call TRDJ1, with TRDD3 matching over 12 bases. The CDR3 sequence is 19 residues long. Losses at the gene ends were 2 bases for V and 1 base for J; bases not matched to a gene: 13. Germline V gene lookup returns CDR1 GEAIGNYY and CDR2 EKD.

As to this clone: This clone may be a read error of a much larger clone one base away. The identical CDR3 is also encoded by other nucleotide sequences in the sample. In DNA form, the CDR3 reads TGTGCCTGTGACACCGTGGGCCTACTACTGGGGGATACGGACGATAAACTCATCTTT. Amino acids: CACDTVGLLLGDTDDKLIF. The chain recombines TRDV2 with TRDJ1; 13 bases line up with TRDD3. The germline V gene has CDR1 GEAIGNYY and CDR2 EKD. V dropped 0 bases and J dropped 4; count of bases not matched to a gene: 13. The CDR3 runs to 19 residues.

This clone appeared a single time. The J gene went uncalled, whereas the V gene is TRDV2; the DNA was not used to check the table's D call, TRDD3. Germline CDR1 GEAIGNYY, CDR2 EKD. This CDR3 region has 19 residues. The CDR3 here is CACDTVGGAEGQDTDKIIF. CDR3 DNA sequence: TGTGCCTGTGACACCGTAGGAGGGGCGGAGGGCCAGGACACCGATAAAATCATCTTT.

This chain links TRDV2 with TRDJ1, with TRDD3 identical over 10 bases. This CDR3 has 23 amino acids. V dropped 0 bases and J dropped 2; count of bases not matched to a gene: 26. The germline gives CDR1 GEAIGNYY, CDR2 EKD. The CDR3 here is CACDTVNAVGLGDPGGWTDKLIF. CDR3 bases: TGTGCCTGTGACACCGTCAATGCGGTAGGACTGGGGGATCCCGGGGGCTGGACCGATAAACTCATCTTT.

This clone was recorded a few times. A read error may explain this, as a much larger clone is one base away. This chain connects TRDV2 to TRDJ1; 11 bases agree with TRDD3. The CDR3 is 19 residues long. Germline CDR1 is GEAIGNYY and CDR2 is EKD. The CDR3 region has the DNA TGTGCCCGTGACTCTTTGCCTTCTTTGGGGGATACGCACATCTGGAGACTCATCTTT. Its translation is CARDSLPSLGDTHIWRLIF.

In this sample, this clone turned up once. This rearrangement joins TRDV2 to TRDJ1; 13 bases map to TRDD3. TCRdb lists no J gene, so it was determined here by aligning the DNA to germline. The CDR3 length is 18 residues. CDR1 and CDR2 from the germline V gene are GEAIGNYY and EKD. Unmatched junction bases numbered 11, after V lost 3 bases and J lost 2 bases. The CDR3 sequence is CACDEGRLGDTGTDKLIF. The CDR3 DNA sequence: TGTGCCTGTGACGAGGGTAGACTGGGGGATACGGGAACCGATAAACTCATCTTT.

This clone counts as medium-sized. V is TRDV2 and J is TRDJ1; 13 bases line up with TRDD3. The junction had 11 bases not matched to a gene; V was cut back by 2 bases and J by 3 bases. The CDR3 runs to 18 residues. Germline V gene sequence: CDR1 GEAIGNYY, CDR2 EKD. This chain's CDR3 is CACDSVLGDTGYPDKLIF. The CDR3 DNA follows: TGTGCCTGTGACAGCGTACTGGGGGATACGGGATATCCCGATAAACTCATCTTT.